This TCR beta chain was sequenced in a study of blood T cell repertoires in COVID-19. Study in general: T cells, B-cell-depleted T cells, or PBMCs provided the cDNA or gDNA that served as material.

Germline assignment: CDR1 MGHRA and CDR2 YSYEKL. The CDR3 totals 15 residues. The junction had 1 base not matched to a gene; V was cut back by 1 base and J by 6 bases. Measured with immunoSEQ multiplex PCR; TCRdb has only the in-frame clones, and not every one. The sample holds a few hundred thousand clones, over 75% seen once. Cohort assignment relied on participant-reported clinical history. In Cohort 3, a recovered donor had either two negative PCRs, clearance, or symptom resolution. Sequencing was carried out using PBMCs or T cells enriched from blood (not recorded which). This TCR derives from a man between 18 and 29 years old who had recovered from COVID-19. The chain is built from TRBV4-1 and TRBJ2-2; 11 bases match TRBD2. The CDR3 bases are TGCGCCAGCAGCCAAGGACTAGCGGGGTCCGGGGAGCTGTTTTTT. Protein: CASSQGLAGSGELFF.